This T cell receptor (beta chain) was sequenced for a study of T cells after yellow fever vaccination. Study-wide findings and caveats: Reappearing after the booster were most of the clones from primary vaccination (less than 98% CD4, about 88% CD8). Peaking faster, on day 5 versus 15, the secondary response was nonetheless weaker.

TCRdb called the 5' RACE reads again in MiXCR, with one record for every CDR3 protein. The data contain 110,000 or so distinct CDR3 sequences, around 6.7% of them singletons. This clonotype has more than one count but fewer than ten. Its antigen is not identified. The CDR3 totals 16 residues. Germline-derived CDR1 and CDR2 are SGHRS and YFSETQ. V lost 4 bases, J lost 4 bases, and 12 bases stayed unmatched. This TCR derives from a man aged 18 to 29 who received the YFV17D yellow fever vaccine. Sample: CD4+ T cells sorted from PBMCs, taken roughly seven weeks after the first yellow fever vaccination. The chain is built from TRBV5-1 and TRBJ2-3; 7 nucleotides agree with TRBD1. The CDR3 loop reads CASSVGQAAESDTQYF. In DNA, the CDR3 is TGCGCCAGCAGCGTAGGACAGGCGGCCGAGTCAGATACGCAGTATTTT. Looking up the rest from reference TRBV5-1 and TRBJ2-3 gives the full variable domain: KAGVTQTPRYLIKTRGQQVTLSCSPISGHRSVSWYQQTPGQGLQFLFEYFSETQRNKGNFPGRFSGRQFSNSRSEMNVSTLELGDSALYLCASSVGQAAESDTQYFGPGTRLTVL.